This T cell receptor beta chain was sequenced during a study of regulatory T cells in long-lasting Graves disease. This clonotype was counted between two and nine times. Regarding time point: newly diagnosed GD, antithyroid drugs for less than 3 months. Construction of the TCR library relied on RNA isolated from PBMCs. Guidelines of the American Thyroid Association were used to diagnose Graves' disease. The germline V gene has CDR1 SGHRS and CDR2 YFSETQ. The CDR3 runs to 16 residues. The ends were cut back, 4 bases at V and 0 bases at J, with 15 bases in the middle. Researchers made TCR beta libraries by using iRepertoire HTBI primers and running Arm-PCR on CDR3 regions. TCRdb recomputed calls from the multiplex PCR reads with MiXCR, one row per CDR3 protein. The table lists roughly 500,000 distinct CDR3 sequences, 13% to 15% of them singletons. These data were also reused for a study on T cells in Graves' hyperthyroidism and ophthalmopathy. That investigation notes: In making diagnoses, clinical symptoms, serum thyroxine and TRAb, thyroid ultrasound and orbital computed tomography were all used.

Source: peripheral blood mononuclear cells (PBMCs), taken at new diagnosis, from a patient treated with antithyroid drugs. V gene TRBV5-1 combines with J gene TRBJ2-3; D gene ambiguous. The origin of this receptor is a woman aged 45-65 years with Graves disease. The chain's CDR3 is CASSPATTVSTDTQYF. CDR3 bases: TGCGCCAGCAGCCCCGCAACTACTGTAAGCACAGATACGCAGTATTTT. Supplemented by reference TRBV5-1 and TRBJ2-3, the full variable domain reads KAGVTQTPRYLIKTRGQQVTLSCSPISGHRSVSWYQQTPGQGLQFLFEYFSETQRNKGNFPGRFSGRQFSNSRSEMNVSTLELGDSALYLCASSPATTVSTDTQYFGPGTRLTVL.